The 6 T cell receptor beta chains below all came from one sample that was sequenced in a study of OX40 agonist ivuxolimab in advanced cancers. Receptor libraries were prepared by the immunoSEQ multiplex PCR assay. The clones in this table, taken by TCRdb from immuneACCESS, are in-frame only. Not every clone is retained; where verified, under half of the shortfall comes from an unresolved V gene, and the cause of the rest is unknown. This sample holds fewer than 90,000 clones; about 88% were observed only once. Together, the top ten hold approximately 0.28% of the sample. This material consisted of CD4+ or CD8+ T cells sorted from blood, taken in a trial of the OX40 agonist ivuxolimab. These receptors all come from an adult with an advanced solid tumor such as melanoma, head and neck, liver or kidney cancer.

The chain couples TRBV5-8 to TRBJ1-6; possible D gene TRBD1, 6 bases. With 2 bases removed from V and 6 bases from J, the gap between germline ends came to 12 bases. Germline lookup yields CDR1 SGHTS and CDR2 YDEGEE. The CDR3 extends over 15 amino acids. CDR3 in amino acids: CASSFFQGINSPLHF. The CDR3 nucleotides are TGTGCCAGCAGCTTCTTTCAGGGGATTAATTCACCCCTCCACTTT.

The V call is TRBV19, the J call TRBJ1-2, with D maybe TRBD1 (6 bases). The length of the CDR3 is 16 residues. Germline loops: CDR1 LNHDA, CDR2 SQIVND (reference sequence). The ends were cut back, 3 bases at V and 2 bases at J, with 16 bases in the middle. The CDR3 protein is CASSINAGAKNYGYTF. CDR3 nucleotide sequence: TGTGCCAGTAGTATTAATGCAGGGGCGAAAAACTATGGCTACACCTTC. Full variable domain (rest looked up from reference TRBV19 and TRBJ1-2): DGGITQSPKYLFRKEGQNVTLSCEQNLNHDAMYWYRQDPGQGLRLIYYSQIVNDFQKGDIAEGYSVSREKKESFPLTVTSAQKNPTAFYLCASSINAGAKNYGYTFGSGTRLTVV.

CDR3 sequence (DNA): TGTGCCAGCAGCCCTGGTCGCAGGCAGGGGGGCACTGAAGCTTTCTTT. Translation gives CASSPGRRQGGTEAFF. This chain joins TRBV4-2 and TRBJ1-1; 7 bases line up with TRBD1. Germline V lookup: CDR1 LGHNA, CDR2 YNFKEQ. The CDR3 length is 16 residues. V was clipped by 4 bases and J by 4 bases; unmatched bases: 12.

Concerning this clone: One end of the junction varies from germline; a read error may be responsible. The V and J genes are TRBV6-1 and TRBJ2-7, with D possibly being TRBD2 (5 bases). CDR3 length: 11 amino acids. The germline CDR1 and CDR2 sequences are MNHNS and SASEGT. Here the CDR3 DNA reads TGTGCCAGCAGTTTCGGGAACTCGCTGTGCTTC. Translation: CASSFGNSLCF.

The chain employs TRBV7-8 and TRBJ1-5; D uncertain. The ends were cut back, 4 bases at V and 1 base at J, with 14 bases in the middle. The germline CDR1 and CDR2 sequences are SGHVS and FQNEAQ. This CDR3 is 16 amino acids long. The CDR3 nucleotides are TGTGCCAGCAGCTCCCGGAGAGGTGGCAGCAATCAGCCCCAGCATTTT. Translation gives CASSSRRGGSNQPQHF. Full variable domain (missing parts from reference TRBV7-8 and TRBJ1-5): GAGVSQSPRYKVAKRGQDVALRCDPISGHVSLFWYQQALGQGPEFLTYFQNEAQLDKSGLPSDRFFAERPEGSVSTLKIQRTQQEDSAVYLCASSSRRGGSNQPQHFGDGTRLSIL.

As concerns this clone: Different DNA sequences within this sample yield the same CDR3. This sequence joins TRBV5-1 and TRBJ2-1; possible D gene TRBD2, 5 bases. Deletions cut 0 bases from V and 4 bases from J, with 11 bases between. The CDR3 contains 15 residues. Looked up from germline, CDR1 is SGHRS and CDR2 is YFSETQ. Here the CDR3 DNA reads TGCGCCAGCAGCTTGGTCGCGGGCGGGTACAATGAGCAGTTCTTC. Translating gives CASSLVAGGYNEQFF.